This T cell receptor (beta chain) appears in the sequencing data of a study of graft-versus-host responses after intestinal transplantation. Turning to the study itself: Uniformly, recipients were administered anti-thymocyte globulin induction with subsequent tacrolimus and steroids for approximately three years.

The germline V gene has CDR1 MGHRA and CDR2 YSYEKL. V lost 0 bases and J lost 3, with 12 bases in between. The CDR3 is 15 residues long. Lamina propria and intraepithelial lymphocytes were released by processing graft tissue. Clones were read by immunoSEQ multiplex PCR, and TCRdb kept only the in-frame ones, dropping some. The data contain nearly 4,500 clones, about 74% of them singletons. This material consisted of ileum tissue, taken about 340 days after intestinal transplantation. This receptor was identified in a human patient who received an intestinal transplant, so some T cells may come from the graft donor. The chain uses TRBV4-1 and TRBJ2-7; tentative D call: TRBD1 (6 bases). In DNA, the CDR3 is TGCGCCAGCAGCCAAGAGGCCGGACAGTTCTACGAGCAGTACTTC. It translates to CASSQEAGQFYEQYF.